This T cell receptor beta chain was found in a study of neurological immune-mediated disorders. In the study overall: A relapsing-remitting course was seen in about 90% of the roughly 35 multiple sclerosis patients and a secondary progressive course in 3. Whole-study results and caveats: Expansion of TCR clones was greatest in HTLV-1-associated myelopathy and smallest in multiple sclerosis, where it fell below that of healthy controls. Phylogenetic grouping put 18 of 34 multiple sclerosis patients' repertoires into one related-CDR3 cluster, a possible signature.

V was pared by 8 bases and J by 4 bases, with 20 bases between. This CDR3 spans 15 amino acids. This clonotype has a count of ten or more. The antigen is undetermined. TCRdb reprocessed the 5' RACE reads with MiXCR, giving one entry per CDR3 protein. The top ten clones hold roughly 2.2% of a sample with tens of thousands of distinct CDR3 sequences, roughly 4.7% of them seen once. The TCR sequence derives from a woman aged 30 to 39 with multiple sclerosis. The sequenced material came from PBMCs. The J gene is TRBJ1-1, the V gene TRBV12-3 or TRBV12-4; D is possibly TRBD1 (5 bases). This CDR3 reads CASSFLGVRGTEAFF. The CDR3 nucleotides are TGTGCCAGCTCTTTCTTAGGGGTCCGTGGCACTGAAGCTTTCTTT.